Listed below are T cell receptor beta chains from one sample, sequenced in a study of control samples from healthy donors and cancer patients. Data came from immunoSEQ multiplex PCR; TCRdb stores just in-frame clones and leaves some out. The table shows about 270,000 clones, with roughly 82% occurring only once. Sequenced input: PBMCs. All receptors come from a woman aged 55-69 years with lung cancer. The CDR3 runs from the conserved cysteine through the conserved F or W. The D gene is left open where the match is weak. Size is stated for part of the rows, as once, few or many counts, or as a class when the clone is expanded.

V	D	length	J	size	DNA	CDR3
TRBV6-5	-	15	TRBJ1-6	-	TGTGCCAGCAGTTACGGGGGGCCAGATAATTCACCCCTCCACTTT	CASSYGGPDNSPLHF
TRBV19	TRBD1	15	TRBJ1-1	-	TGTGCCAGTCGCAGGAAGGGGGCGGGGGTCACTGAAGCTTTCTTT	CASRRKGAGVTEAFF
TRBV6-1	-	15	TRBJ2-4	-	TGTGCCAGCAGTGATGGGTCGGAGAGCAAAAACATTCAGTACTTC	CASSDGSESKNIQYF
TRBV27	-	14	TRBJ2-1	-	TGTGCCAGCAGTTTGCAGTTTACCTACAATGAGCAGTTCTTC	CASSLQFTYNEQFF
TRBV28	-	16	TRBJ1-2	-	TGTGCCAGCAGCGATCAGGGAGGGGCGGCGAACTATGGCTACACCTTC	CASSDQGGAANYGYTF
TRBV14	-	11	TRBJ2-7	-	TGTGCCAGCAGCCAAGTTTACGAGCAGTACTTC	CASSQVYEQYF
TRBV7-6	-	13	TRBJ2-1	-	TGTGCCAGCAGCCAAGGGACGAACAATGAGCAGTTCTTC	CASSQGTNNEQFF
TRBV20-1	-	15	TRBJ1-6	-	TGCAGTGCTAGTGAGGGGGGCGCAGGGAATTCACCCCTCCACTTT	CSASEGGAGNSPLHF
TRBV19	-	13	TRBJ1-2	-	TGTGCCAGTAGTATGGAAGGGGACTATGGCTACACCTTC	CASSMEGDYGYTF
TRBV7-9	-	11	TRBJ2-5	once	TGTGCCAGCAGCTACGGAGAGACCCAGTACTTC	CASSYGETQYF
TRBV3-1/TRBV3-2	-	17	TRBJ1-3	once	TGTGCCAGCAGCCAAGCTGGGGGGGGACTTGCTGGAAACACCATATATTTT	CASSQAGGGLAGNTIYF
TRBV3-1/TRBV3-2	-	16	TRBJ1-6	-	TGTGCCAGCAGCCAAGGGCGGGGCATTGGGGGTTCACCCCTCCACTTT	CASSQGRGIGGSPLHF
TRBV5-6	-	11	TRBJ1-1	-	TGTGCCAGCAGCTTGGCGACTGAAGCTTTCTTT	CASSLATEAFF
TRBV15	-	14	TRBJ1-2	-	TGTGCCACCAGCCCTGAGCAGGGTGTAGGAAGCTACACCTTC	CATSPEQGVGSYTF
TRBV9	TRBD2	16	TRBJ2-2	once	TGTGCCAGCAGCCCCCATGGCGGGAGCGTCACCGGGGAGCTGTTTTTT	CASSPHGGSVTGELFF
TRBV7-9	TRBD2	18	TRBJ2-3	-	TGTGCCAGCAGCTTAGGGCTAGCGGGAGGCCTCGACACAGATACGCAGTATTTT	CASSLGLAGGLDTDTQYF
TRBV10-3	-	12	TRBJ2-7	-	TGTGCCATCAGTGAGGGTAGTTACGAGCAGTACTTC	CAISEGSYEQYF
TRBV19	TRBD1	16	TRBJ1-2	-	TGTGCCAGTAGTACAAGGACAGGGGGCCTTAACTATGGCTACACCTTC	CASSTRTGGLNYGYTF
TRBV24-1	TRBD2	13	TRBJ2-1	-	TGTGCCACCCGACTAGCGCCCCGCAATGAGCAGTTCTTC	CATRLAPRNEQFF
TRBV3-1/TRBV3-2	TRBD1	14	TRBJ1-1	few	TGTGCCAGCAGCCAACCAGGGGGCGTGACTGAAGCTTTCTTT	CASSQPGGVTEAFF
TRBV10-3	-	15	TRBJ1-4	few	TGTGCCATCAGTGAGTCGAGGGGGGGAAATGAAAAACTGTTTTTT	CAISESRGGNEKLFF
TRBV12-3/TRBV12-4	-	10	TRBJ2-7	-	TGTGCCAGCAGTTTGAGTGAGCAGTACTTC	CASSLSEQYF
TRBV24-1	-	11	TRBJ2-7	-	TGTGCCACCAGGGAGGGGAACGAGCAGTACTTC	CATREGNEQYF
TRBV10-2	-	12	TRBJ1-6	once	TGCGCCAGCAGTCATAATAATTCACCCCTCCACTTT	CASSHNNSPLHF
TRBV11-2	-	13	TRBJ2-7	-	TGTGCCAGCAGCCGGACAGACGCCCTGGAGCAGTACTTC	CASSRTDALEQYF
TRBV29-1	-	10	TRBJ2-3	-	TGCACTACTAGCACAGATACGCAGTATTTT	CTTSTDTQYF
TRBV9	-	15	TRBJ2-2	-	TGTGCCAGCAGCCCTGGACAGCTGAACACCGGGGAGCTGTTTTTT	CASSPGQLNTGELFF
TRBV2	TRBD1	13	TRBJ1-6	-	TGTGCCACCCAGGGACAGAGAAATTCACCCCTCCACTTT	CATQGQRNSPLHF
TRBV29-1	-	15	TRBJ1-1	-	TGCAGCGCACAATTTCGTGAGACCAGGAACACTGAAGCTTTCTTT	CSAQFRETRNTEAFF
TRBV9	TRBD2	14	TRBJ2-3	-	TGTGCCAGCAGCCCTAGCGGGGGGGCCTTAGCGCAGTATTTT	CASSPSGGALAQYF
TRBV29-1	-	15	TRBJ2-3	-	TGCAGCGTTGACAGTTACCGGACGAGCACAGATACGCAGTATTTT	CSVDSYRTSTDTQYF
TRBV14	TRBD2	14	TRBJ2-2	-	TGTGCCAGCAGCCGGGAGGGTCGGACCGGGGAGCTGTTTTTT	CASSREGRTGELFF
TRBV7-3	-	15	TRBJ1-2	-	TGTGCCAGCAGCCCTGACAGGATATGGGTCTATGGCTACACCTTC	CASSPDRIWVYGYTF
TRBV7-9	-	14	TRBJ2-2	-	TGTGCCAGCAGCCGCAGGGTCTACACCGGGGAGCTGTTTTTT	CASSRRVYTGELFF
TRBV24-1	TRBD1	14	TRBJ1-1	-	TGTGCCACCAGTGATCTGAGACAGGGGCAGGGAGCTTTCTTT	CATSDLRQGQGAFF
TRBV5-1	TRBD1	15	TRBJ1-2	once	TGCGCCAGCAGCCTGGGAACAGGGGGCCCCTATGGCTACACCTTC	CASSLGTGGPYGYTF
TRBV3-1/TRBV3-2	-	14	TRBJ2-1	-	TGTGCCAGCAGCCAGGATGGGCCGGTGAATGAGCAGTTCTTC	CASSQDGPVNEQFF
TRBV2	-	17	TRBJ2-2	-	TGTGCCAGCCTATTGGGAGGGGGCGGGGCGAACACCGGGGAGCTGTTTTTT	CASLLGGGGANTGELFF
TRBV5-1	-	14	TRBJ2-7	-	TGCGCCAGCAGCCCGCCTAGGACTATCGGGGAGCAGTACTTC	CASSPPRTIGEQYF
TRBV4-2	-	15	TRBJ2-1	-	TGTGCCAGCAGCCAAGATGGGGGGCTCTACAATGAGCAGTTCTTC	CASSQDGGLYNEQFF
TRBV11-2	-	15	TRBJ2-7	-	TGTGCCAGCAGCCTAGGGGGAAGTCGAAGTGGAGAGCAGTACTTC	CASSLGGSRSGEQYF
TRBV6-1	-	13	TRBJ1-2	-	TGTGCCAGCAGTGAGAACAGGGATATCGGCTACACCTTC	CASSENRDIGYTF
TRBV18	-	13	TRBJ1-2	-	TGTGCCAGCTCACCGGGGGGGGCACATGGCTACACCTTC	CASSPGGAHGYTF
TRBV19	-	16	TRBJ1-1	-	TGTGCCACCAGGGGCGGTGGGATAAGTGGGAGGACTGAAGCTTTCTTT	CATRGGGISGRTEAFF
TRBV2	TRBD1	15	TRBJ1-2	-	TGTGCCAGCAGCTTGGCCGTCCGGGACAGCCTAGGCTACACCTTC	CASSLAVRDSLGYTF
TRBV14	-	13	TRBJ1-1	once	TGTGCCAGCAGCCAAGATGAGCGGGGTGCAGCTTTCTTT	CASSQDERGAAFF
TRBV3-1/TRBV3-2	-	14	TRBJ1-1	-	TGTGCCAGCAGCCAATACTTGGCGAACACTGAAGCTTTCTTT	CASSQYLANTEAFF
TRBV19	-	13	TRBJ1-5	-	TGTGCCAGTAGTATTAAGCGTGATCAGCCCCAGCATTTT	CASSIKRDQPQHF
TRBV2	-	15	TRBJ1-3	-	TGTGCCAGCAGTCGTACAGGGTTCGCTGGAAACACCATATATTTT	CASSRTGFAGNTIYF
TRBV6-5	-	13	TRBJ1-1	-	TGTGCCAGCAGGCTGGGGGTGAACACTGAAGCTTTCTTT	CASRLGVNTEAFF
TRBV2	TRBD1	15	TRBJ1-5	-	TGTGCCAGCAGTGGCTCGGACAGGGGCGGTCAGCCCCAGCATTTT	CASSGSDRGGQPQHF
TRBV12-2	-	18	TRBJ1-5	once	TGTGCAAGTCGCCCTAAGATACAGACAGGGGATAGCAATCAGCCCCAGCATTTT	CASRPKIQTGDSNQPQHF
TRBV6-6	TRBD2	15	TRBJ2-7	-	TGTGCCAGCAGTTTAAGGGGCGGGGGGGCCAACGAGCAGTACTTC	CASSLRGGGANEQYF
TRBV10-3	TRBD2	21	TRBJ2-2	-	TGTGCCATCCCAGCCTGGGGAGGTAACGGGACTAGCGGTTTGAACACCGGGGAGCTGTTTTTT	CAIPAWGGNGTSGLNTGELFF